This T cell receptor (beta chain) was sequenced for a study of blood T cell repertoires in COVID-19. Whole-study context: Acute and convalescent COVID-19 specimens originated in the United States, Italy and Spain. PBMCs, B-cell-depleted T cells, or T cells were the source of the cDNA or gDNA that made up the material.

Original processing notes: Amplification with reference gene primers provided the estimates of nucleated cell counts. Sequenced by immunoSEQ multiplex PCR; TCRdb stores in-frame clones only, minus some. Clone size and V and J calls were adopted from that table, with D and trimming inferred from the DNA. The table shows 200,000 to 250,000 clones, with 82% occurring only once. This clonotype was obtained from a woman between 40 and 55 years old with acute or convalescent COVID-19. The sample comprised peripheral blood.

CDR3: CASSSRTGGIGNTEAFF. As DNA, the CDR3 is TGCGCCAGCAGCTCCCGGACAGGGGGAATCGGAAACACTGAAGCTTTCTTT. J is TRBJ1-1 and V is TRBV4-3; 10 bases are a match to TRBD1. This CDR3 has 17 residues. Per germline, CDR1 LGHNA and CDR2 YSLEER. Losses at the gene ends were 5 bases for V and 2 bases for J; bases not matched to a gene: 11.